These 15 T cell receptor beta chains share one sample of origin, sequenced in a study of post-analysis software for immune sequencing data. Notes on the study in general: Patients had higher frequencies than controls of a handful of TRBV segments, including TRBV5-6, TRBV5-1 and TRBV20-1.

The antigens for these receptors are not known. Unique molecular identifiers were built into the TCR beta cDNA libraries. Via MiXCR, TCRdb re-called the PCR reads, giving one row per CDR3 protein. The sample consists of hundreds of thousands of distinct CDR3 sequences, about 27% of them appearing once. The sample was blood. The receptor set was obtained from a girl aged 5-17 years with multiple sclerosis.

This chain links TRBV20-1 with TRBJ2-3; D remains ambiguous. The CDR3 sequence is 15 residues long. V was trimmed by 3 bases and J by 1 base, leaving 14 bases between them. Germline loops: CDR1 DFQATT, CDR2 SNEGSKA (reference sequence). In DNA form, the CDR3 reads TGCAGTGCTAGGGATAGGTCCTTTGGCACAGATACGCAGTATTTT. This translates into CSARDRSFGTDTQYF.

There are a few counts of this clonotype. The V call is TRBV3-1, the J call TRBJ1-1; D not resolved. Germline V gene sequence: CDR1 LGHDT, CDR2 YNNKEL (reference sequence). The length of the CDR3 is 12 residues. The V end was cut by 1 base, the J end by 8 bases, with 8 bases between. CDR3 nucleotide sequence: TGTGCCAGCAGCCAAGTCCGGGCCGAAGCTTTCTTT. Its protein is CASSQVRAEAFF. Supplemented by reference TRBV3-1 and TRBJ1-1, the full variable domain reads DTAVSQTPKYLVTQMGNDKSIKCEQNLGHDTMYWYKQDSKKFLKIMFSYNNKELIINETVPNRFSPKSPDKAHLNLHINSLELGDSAVYFCASSQVRAEAFFGQGTRLTVV.

This chain uses TRBV28 with TRBJ2-2; 8 nucleotides match TRBD1. The CDR3 has 14 residues. Unmatched junction bases numbered 3, after V lost 5 bases and J lost 4 bases. In germline, CDR1 is MDHEN, CDR2 SYDVKM. The CDR3 is CASSPQGATGELFF. CDR3 in DNA: TGTGCCAGCAGTCCCCAGGGGGCCACCGGGGAGCTGTTTTTT. Filled out from reference TRBV28 and TRBJ2-2, the complete variable domain reads DVKVTQSSRYLVKRTGEKVFLECVQDMDHENMFWYRQDPGLGLRLIYFSYDVKMKEKGDIPEGYSVSREKKERFSLILESASTNQTSMYLCASSPQGATGELFFGEGSRLTVL.

The V and J genes are TRBV7-9 and TRBJ1-4; no firm D call. The CDR3 loop spans 14 amino acids. Deletions cut 0 bases from V and 8 bases from J, with 10 bases between. The V gene's germline CDR1 is SEHNR and CDR2 FQNEAQ (reference sequence). CDR3 in amino acids: CASSLATKREKLFF. CDR3 coding DNA: TGTGCCAGCAGCTTAGCCACCAAGCGGGAAAAACTGTTTTTT.

This clonotype was observed a few times. The rearrangement uses TRBV6-6 and TRBJ2-1; 8 nucleotides align to TRBD1. The CDR3 covers 15 residues. V lost 2 bases to trimming and J lost 3 bases; unmatched junction nucleotides: 3. Germline V gives CDR1 MNHNY, CDR2 SVGAGI (reference sequence). CDR3 in DNA: TGTGCCAGCAGTTACCCCGACAGGGGCTACAATGAGCAGTTCTTC. Translation: CASSYPDRGYNEQFF.

The gene calls are TRBV6-1 and TRBJ2-7, with D possibly being TRBD2 (6 bases). Germline V gene lookup returns CDR1 MNHNS and CDR2 SASEGT. The length of the CDR3 is 14 residues. The V end lost 11 bases, the J end lost 2 bases, and 19 bases lay between the germline ends. The CDR3 region has the DNA TGTGCCGCAAAGCGGGCGGGGTCGACCTACGAGCAGTACTTC. Translated: CAAKRAGSTYEQYF.

This clonotype has only a few counts. The V and J genes are TRBV6-6 and TRBJ2-3; TRBD2 matches 11 bases. J was trimmed by 6 bases and V by 5 bases; bases with no gene match: 10. Germline V gene sequence: CDR1 MNHNY, CDR2 SVGAGI (reference sequence). CDR3 length: 16 residues. DNA for the CDR3: TGTGCCAGCAGTCGACTAGCGGGGTCCCCCCAGGATACGCAGTATTTT. The encoded protein is CASSRLAGSPQDTQYF.

This chain connects TRBV10-1 to TRBJ1-2; D possibly corresponds to TRBD1 (5 bases). Trimming removed 8 bases at V and 2 bases at J, with 18 bases between. There are 15 residues in the CDR3. Germline CDR1 WNHNN, CDR2 SYGVQD (reference sequence). The CDR3 spells CASRQHRQRNYGYTF. The CDR3 region has the DNA TGCGCCAGCCGCCAACACCGACAGAGGAACTATGGCTACACCTTC.

The CDR3 loop reads CASTRRTSVPQETQYF. CDR3 DNA: TGCGCCAGCACCCGGAGGACTAGCGTTCCACAAGAGACCCAGTACTTC. The V call is TRBV5-1, the J call TRBJ2-5; 9 bases match TRBD2. The CDR3 loop spans 16 amino acids. V lost 6 bases to trimming and J lost 2 bases; unmatched junction nucleotides: 11. Germline CDR1 SGHRS, CDR2 YFSETQ.

This clonotype was detected a few times. The chain is built from TRBV10-3 and TRBJ2-7, with 8 positions matching TRBD2. The germline CDR1 and CDR2 sequences are ENHRY and SYGVKD. There are 16 residues in the CDR3. The V gene end was trimmed by 0 bases and the J gene end by 0 bases; junction bases not matched to a gene: 4. CDR3 bases: TGTGCCATCAGTGAGTCGGATAGCGGGACCTCCTACGAGCAGTACTTC. As protein: CAISESDSGTSYEQYF.

This clonotype was recorded a few times. This chain uses TRBV20-1 with TRBJ1-2; D not resolved. The germline V and J ends were trimmed by 6 bases and 4 bases, with 15 bases remaining between them. Germline values: CDR1 DFQATT, CDR2 SNEGSKA (reference sequence). The CDR3 has 13 residues. The CDR3 sequence is CSAAEGLGYGYTF. CDR3 DNA sequence: TGCAGTGCCGCGGAGGGTTTGGGCTATGGCTACACCTTC.

The chain uses TRBV9 and TRBJ2-1; possible D gene TRBD2, 5 bases. Germline lookup yields CDR1 SGDLS and CDR2 YYNGEE. This CDR3 has 13 residues. V lost 4 bases to trimming and J lost 9 bases, with 14 bases between them. This CDR3 is CASSPEGSGEQFF. For the CDR3, the DNA is TGTGCCAGCAGCCCTGAGGGTAGTGGTGAGCAGTTCTTC.

This clonotype was seen at least ten times. V usage is TRBV7-2 and J usage is TRBJ2-7, with TRBD1 matching over 10 bases. Germline CDR1 reads SGHTA; CDR2 reads FQGNSA. The CDR3 is 14 amino acids. V was pared by 6 bases and J by 7 bases, with 9 bases of the junction left unmatched. The CDR3 protein is CASSWTGGEGEQYF. DNA of the CDR3: TGTGCCAGCAGTTGGACAGGGGGAGAAGGGGAGCAGTACTTC.

The V gene is TRBV7-2, the J gene TRBJ2-1, with a weak D call TRBD1 (6 bases). Germline V CDR1 and CDR2: SGHTA, FQGNSA. CDR3 length: 15 residues. Trimming took off 3 bases at V and 5 bases at J, with 14 bases between the two ends. CDR3 residues: CASSFWKRGNNEQFF. CDR3 in DNA: TGTGCCAGCAGCTTCTGGAAGAGGGGGAACAATGAGCAGTTCTTC.

There are a few counts of this clonotype. CDR3 region: CASRSPGGRRHGYTF. CDR3 nucleotide sequence: TGTGCCAGCAGATCCCCAGGGGGCAGGAGACACGGCTACACCTTC. The J gene is TRBJ1-2, the V gene TRBV28, with 8 bases fitting TRBD1. J was trimmed by 8 bases and V by 6 bases; bases with no gene match: 14. Germline assignment: CDR1 MDHEN and CDR2 SYDVKM. CDR3 length: 15 amino acids.